This entry lists 32 T cell receptor beta chains sequenced from one sample in a study of OX40 agonist ivuxolimab in advanced cancers. The protocol was immunoSEQ multiplex PCR, while the TCRdb copy is restricted to in-frame clones and leaves out a portion. The data hold around 30,000 clones, with 70% to 80% observed a single time. The sequencing here drew on CD4+ or CD8+ T cells sorted from blood, taken in a trial of the OX40 agonist ivuxolimab. The receptors derive from an adult with an advanced solid tumor such as melanoma, head and neck, liver or kidney cancer.

CDR3 nucleotides: TGTGCCAGCAGACCGGATGGGTTATTGTACGATGAGCAGTTCTTC. Its translation: CASRPDGLLYDEQFF. This rearrangement joins TRBV7-2 to TRBJ2-1; unclear D gene. Per the germline V gene, CDR1 is SGHTA and CDR2 is FQGNSA. The CDR3 extends over 15 amino acids. The V end lost 6 bases, the J end lost 8 bases, and 20 bases lay between the germline ends. Drawing the rest from reference TRBV7-2 and TRBJ2-1, the complete variable domain is GAGVSQSPSNKVTEKGKDVELRCDPISGHTALYWYRQSLGQGLEFLIYFQGNSAPDKSGLPSDRFSAERTGGSVSTLTIQRTQQEDSAVYLCASRPDGLLYDEQFFGPGTRLTVL.

This clone was counted once. The V and J genes are TRBV11-2 and TRBJ2-2, with 9 positions matching TRBD1. The CDR3 sequence is 14 residues long. Germline V gives CDR1 SGHAT, CDR2 FQNNGV. The V segment lost 5 bases and the J segment 5 bases; nucleotides outside the gene matches: 3. CDR3 loop: CASSGTGLTGELFF. The CDR3 DNA follows: TGTGCCAGCAGCGGGACAGGGTTGACCGGGGAGCTGTTTTTT.

The chain links TRBV13 to TRBJ2-3; 7 bases line up with TRBD2. The CDR3 length is 13 residues. Per the germline V gene, CDR1 is PRHDT and CDR2 is FYEKMQ (reference sequence). J gave up 3 bases and V 6 bases, and 3 bases lay outside the gene matches. CDR3 sequence reads: CASSERGTDTQYF. CDR3 nucleotide sequence: TGTGCCAGCAGTGAGCGGGGTACAGATACGCAGTATTTT.

V gene TRBV5-1 combines with J gene TRBJ2-2; D gene uncertain. The CDR3 loop spans 14 amino acids. The germline V gene has CDR1 SGHRS and CDR2 YFSETQ. V was clipped by 4 bases and J by 1 base, with 8 bases between them. This CDR3 is CASSNAGNTGELFF. DNA of the CDR3: TGCGCCAGCAGCAATGCAGGGAACACCGGGGAGCTGTTTTTT.

The gene calls are TRBV9 and TRBJ1-2; D not certain. The germline V and J ends were trimmed by 3 bases and 2 bases, with 5 bases remaining between them. The length of the CDR3 is 12 residues. From germline, CDR1 is SGDLS and CDR2 YYNGEE. Written as DNA, the CDR3 is TGTGCCAGCAGCGGCGACAACTATGGCTACACCTTC. Translation: CASSGDNYGYTF.

The chain employs TRBV7-3 and TRBJ2-3, with D tentatively TRBD1 (5 bases). Deletions cut 2 bases from V and 2 bases from J, with 8 bases between. CDR1 SGHTA and CDR2 FQGTGA come from the germline V gene. CDR3 length: 14 amino acids. The CDR3: CASSLEQDTDTQYF. The CDR3 nucleotides are TGTGCCAGCAGCTTAGAACAGGACACAGATACGCAGTATTTT.

The chain employs TRBV15 and TRBJ2-5; 7 nucleotides agree with TRBD1. From germline, CDR1 is LNHNV and CDR2 YYDKDF (reference sequence). CDR3 length: 14 residues. V lost 4 bases to trimming and J lost 1 base; unmatched junction nucleotides: 3. The CDR3 sequence is CATSTRDSQETQYF. The CDR3 nucleotides are TGTGCCACCAGCACACGGGACAGCCAAGAGACCCAGTACTTC.

This chain connects TRBV14 to TRBJ2-7, with D unclear. Germline values: CDR1 SGHDN, CDR2 FVKESK. The CDR3 is 14 residues long. V was trimmed by 1 base and J by 3 bases, leaving 10 bases between them. The chain's CDR3 is CASSQGLRNYEQYF. In nucleotides, the CDR3 is TGTGCCAGCAGCCAAGGACTGAGAAACTACGAGCAGTACTTC.

This clone was recorded a few times. The chain is built from TRBV30 and TRBJ2-5, with TRBD1 identical over 8 bases. The V gene end was trimmed by 3 bases and the J gene end by 4 bases; junction bases not matched to a gene: 7. CDR3 length equals 14 residues. The V gene's germline CDR1 is GTSNPN and CDR2 SVGIG (reference sequence). As DNA, the CDR3 is TGTGCCTGGAGCCCCGGACAGGGACGAGAGACCCAGTACTTC. Its translation is CAWSPGQGRETQYF.

The gene calls are TRBV11-2 and TRBJ2-1; D is perhaps TRBD1 or TRBD2 (5 bases each). The CDR3 is 15 amino acids. Germline values: CDR1 SGHAT, CDR2 FQNNGV. The V end lost 4 bases, the J end lost 12 bases, and 22 bases lay between the germline ends. CDR3 amino acids: CASSSTRGPRSVQFF. CDR3 in DNA: TGTGCCAGCAGCTCCACGAGGGGTCCCCGTTCTGTGCAGTTCTTC.

The table lists this clone with a few counts. This chain joins TRBV5-1 and TRBJ2-1, with a tentative D call TRBD1 (6 bases). Germline V gives CDR1 SGHRS, CDR2 YFSETQ. The CDR3 is made up of 15 amino acids. The germline V and J ends were trimmed by 0 bases and 1 base, with 8 bases remaining between them. Written as DNA, the CDR3 is TGCGCCAGCAGCTTGGGGACAGAGTCCTACAATGAGCAGTTCTTC. Its translation is CASSLGTESYNEQFF.

The rearrangement uses TRBV9 and TRBJ2-1, with D uncertain. CDR3 length: 13 amino acids. CDR1 is SGDLS, CDR2 YYNGEE, per germline. V lost 2 bases, J lost 7 bases, and 10 bases lay in between. Here the CDR3 reads CASSVGQSNEQFF. The CDR3 nucleotides read TGTGCCAGCAGCGTGGGCCAATCGAATGAGCAGTTCTTC.

V gene TRBV19 combines with J gene TRBJ1-1, with TRBD1 as a possible D gene (6 bases). V shed 1 base and J shed 3 bases, with 12 bases lying between them. The CDR3 length is 15 residues. Germline lookup yields CDR1 LNHDA and CDR2 SQIVND (reference sequence). The CDR3 loop reads CASSIASGAYTEAFF. The CDR3 DNA is TGTGCCAGTAGTATAGCGTCGGGGGCTTACACTGAAGCTTTCTTT.

This sequence joins TRBV6-1 and TRBJ1-2; D unclear. The V end was cut by 5 bases, the J end by 0 bases, with 13 bases between. Germline CDR1 reads MNHNS; CDR2 reads SASEGT. The CDR3 runs to 15 residues. This chain's CDR3 is CASSLRQTANYGYTF. CDR3 nucleotides: TGTGCCAGCAGTCTTCGACAAACTGCTAACTATGGCTACACCTTC.

The chain joins TRBV11-1 to TRBJ1-2; the D is unclear. Trimming left V 1 base short and J 2 bases short, with 11 bases between. CDR1 and CDR2 (germline): SGHAT, FQDESV (reference sequence). This CDR3 has 15 residues. Written as DNA, the CDR3 is TGTGCCAGCAGCTTAGACCCGGCTGGGAACTATGGCTACACCTTC. Residues: CASSLDPAGNYGYTF. The full variable domain, rest sourced from reference TRBV11-1 and TRBJ1-2, is EAEVAQSPRYKITEKSQAVAFWCDPISGHATLYWYRQILGQGPELLVQFQDESVVDDSQLPKDRFSAERLKGVDSTLKIQPAELGDSAMYLCASSLDPAGNYGYTFGSGTRLTVV.

This chain links TRBV19 with TRBJ1-4; D is unresolved. The length of the CDR3 is 15 residues. Germline V gene sequence: CDR1 LNHDA, CDR2 SQIVND (reference sequence). Trimming removed 5 bases from V and 4 bases from J, with 14 bases in between. Here the CDR3 DNA reads TGTGCCAGTAGTGGCGCAGGATCTCTTAATGAAAAACTGTTTTTT. It codes for CASSGAGSLNEKLFF. Complete variable domain (other parts from reference TRBV19 and TRBJ1-4): DGGITQSPKYLFRKEGQNVTLSCEQNLNHDAMYWYRQDPGQGLRLIYYSQIVNDFQKGDIAEGYSVSREKKESFPLTVTSAQKNPTAFYLCASSGAGSLNEKLFFGSGTQLSVL.

The CDR3 DNA follows: TGTGCCAGCAGCCAAGGCCTGGGGACTAATTCACCCCTCCACTTT. Translation: CASSQGLGTNSPLHF. This chain uses TRBV14 with TRBJ1-6; tentative D call: TRBD1 (5 bases). The CDR3 contains 15 residues. V gave up 1 base and J gave up 6 bases, with 10 bases separating them. Germline assignment: CDR1 SGHDN and CDR2 FVKESK.

This chain links TRBV5-1 with TRBJ1-5; D unresolved. This CDR3 spans 16 amino acids. Germline CDR1 reads SGHRS; CDR2 reads YFSETQ. Deletions cut 2 bases from V and 11 bases from J, with 23 bases between. CDR3 in amino acids: CASSFRLDGPPRTQHF. For the CDR3, the DNA is TGCGCCAGCAGCTTTAGACTAGATGGACCGCCTCGGACCCAGCATTTT.

The chain joins TRBV4-2 to TRBJ1-1; D uncertain. This CDR3 has 12 amino acids. The V end was cut by 0 bases, the J end by 11 bases, with 10 bases between. Germline V gives CDR1 LGHNA, CDR2 YNFKEQ. The CDR3 DNA sequence: TGTGCCAGCAGCCAAGAAGGCCCCCGGGCTTTCTTT. Translated, it gives CASSQEGPRAFF.

The chain recombines TRBV11-1 with TRBJ2-5; 13 bases match TRBD2. Germline values: CDR1 SGHAT, CDR2 FQDESV (reference sequence). The ends lost 6 bases at V and 1 base at J; junction bases unmatched: 11. This CDR3 region has 18 residues. The CDR3 sequence: CASRRLGTSGAIQETQYF. The DNA of the CDR3 is TGTGCCAGCAGACGCCTCGGGACTAGCGGGGCGATCCAAGAGACCCAGTACTTC.

The chain uses TRBV9 and TRBJ1-3, with a weak D call TRBD1 (5 bases). Between the trimmed V and J ends, which lost 3 bases and 0 bases, there was a span of 10 bases. Germline lookup yields CDR1 SGDLS and CDR2 YYNGEE. The CDR3 runs to 15 residues. The CDR3 here is CASSADTFSGNTIYF. The CDR3 nucleotides read TGTGCCAGCAGCGCGGACACCTTCTCTGGAAACACCATATATTTT.

V usage is TRBV7-9 and J usage is TRBJ2-5; 12 bases are a match to TRBD1. There are 15 residues in the CDR3. The V gene end was trimmed by 8 bases and the J gene end by 4 bases; junction bases not matched to a gene: 8. The germline CDR1 and CDR2 sequences are SEHNR and FQNEAQ (reference sequence). DNA for the CDR3: TGTGCCAGCGTTGGGACAGGGGGCTCAGGAGAGACCCAGTACTTC. This codes for CASVGTGGSGETQYF.

This rearrangement joins TRBV5-8 to TRBJ2-2; D might be TRBD1 (6 bases). This CDR3 region has 15 residues. The V gene lost 2 bases and the J gene lost 3 bases, with 11 bases spanning the gap. In germline, CDR1 is SGHTS, CDR2 YDEGEE. DNA for the CDR3: TGTGCCAGCAGCTTCTGGACAGAGTACACCGGGGAGCTGTTTTTT. This translates into CASSFWTEYTGELFF.

The chain employs TRBV19 and TRBJ2-1, with 7 bases identical to TRBD2. This CDR3 is 15 amino acids long. V lost 2 bases, J lost 7 bases, and 8 bases stayed unmatched. Germline CDR1 and CDR2: LNHDA and SQIVND (reference sequence). The chain's CDR3 is CASSITTGAGNEQFF. The CDR3 bases are TGTGCCAGTAGTATAACTACCGGAGCGGGGAATGAGCAGTTCTTC.

The V and J genes are TRBV5-1 and TRBJ1-1; 8 nucleotides match TRBD1. CDR3 size: 16 residues. Unmatched junction bases numbered 14, after V lost 4 bases and J lost 6 bases. Germline V gene data show CDR1 as SGHRS and CDR2 as YFSETQ. CDR3 bases: TGCGCCAGCAGCGTGAAGGGCCAGGGGGCAGTCGCTGAAGCTTTCTTT. It translates to CASSVKGQGAVAEAFF.

The gene calls are TRBV4-3 and TRBJ1-1; D call uncertain. CDR1 and CDR2 (germline): LGHNA, YSLEER. The CDR3 consists of 14 residues. V lost 0 bases to trimming and J lost 1 base, with 6 bases between them. CDR3 protein: CASSQDIGNTEAFF. The CDR3 DNA is TGCGCCAGCAGCCAAGACATCGGGAACACTGAAGCTTTCTTT.

This clone is medium-sized within its sample. The chain has TRBV19 and TRBJ1-6; a weak D match, TRBD1 (5 bases). The length of the CDR3 is 15 residues. V was cut by 9 bases and J by 3 bases, with 15 bases left in between. CDR1 is LNHDA, CDR2 SQIVND, per germline (reference sequence). The CDR3 coding sequence is TGTGCCAGCGGCCCCCGGGACGGCTATAATTCACCCCTCCACTTT. Translating it yields CASGPRDGYNSPLHF.

The chain combines TRBV9 with TRBJ2-5; perhaps TRBD1 as D (6 bases). The V end was cut by 3 bases, the J end by 5 bases, with 14 bases between. The CDR3 is made up of 14 amino acids. Germline CDR1 SGDLS, CDR2 YYNGEE. CDR3 bases: TGTGCCAGCAGCGCACAGGGCGCAGGGGAGACCCAGTACTTC. Its translation is CASSAQGAGETQYF.

The V and J genes are TRBV6-4 and TRBJ2-7; D uncertain. The CDR3 covers 11 residues. V was trimmed by 4 bases and J by 3 bases, leaving 4 bases between them. Germline V gene sequence: CDR1 MRHNA, CDR2 SNTAGT. The CDR3 sequence is CASSGVYEQYF. CDR3 sequence (DNA): TGTGCCAGCAGTGGAGTCTACGAGCAGTACTTC.

This sequence joins TRBV27 and TRBJ2-7, with a tentative D call TRBD2 (6 bases). V lost 1 base, J lost 5 bases, and 12 bases lay in between. CDR1 is MNHEY and CDR2 is SMNVEV in the germline V gene (reference sequence). This CDR3 region has 14 residues. The CDR3 region is CASSLWGEGHEQYF. The CDR3 DNA is TGTGCCAGCAGTTTATGGGGGGAAGGCCACGAGCAGTACTTC.

This clone was observed a few times. V usage is TRBV10-2 and J usage is TRBJ1-1; perhaps TRBD1 as D (5 bases). CDR1 is WSHSY and CDR2 is SAAADI in the germline V gene. This CDR3 contains 13 residues. V lost 8 bases and J lost 0, with 10 bases in between. CDR3 region: CASLRGLNTEAFF. The CDR3 region has the DNA TGCGCCAGCCTACGGGGCCTGAACACTGAAGCTTTCTTT.

The V gene is TRBV6-5, the J gene TRBJ1-1; 8 nucleotides line up with TRBD1. After removal of 0 bases from V and 1 base from J, the junction contained 1 base not matched to a gene. The CDR3 is 15 amino acids. Germline lookup yields CDR1 MNHEY and CDR2 SVGAGI. CDR3 DNA sequence: TGTGCCAGCAGTTACTCAGGGACAGGGAACACTGAAGCTTTCTTT. This gives the protein CASSYSGTGNTEAFF.